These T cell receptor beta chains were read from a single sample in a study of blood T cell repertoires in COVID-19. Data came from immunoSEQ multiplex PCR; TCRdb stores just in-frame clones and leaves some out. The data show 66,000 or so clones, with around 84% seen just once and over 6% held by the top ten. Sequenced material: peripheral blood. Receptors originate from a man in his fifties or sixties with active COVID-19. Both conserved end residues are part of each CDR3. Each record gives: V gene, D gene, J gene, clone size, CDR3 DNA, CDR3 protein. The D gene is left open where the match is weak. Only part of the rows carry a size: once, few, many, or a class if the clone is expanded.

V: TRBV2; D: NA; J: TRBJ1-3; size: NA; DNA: TGTGCCAGCAGTGAAAGCCAGGGGAGCGGAAACACCATATATTTT; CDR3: CASSESQGSGNTIYF
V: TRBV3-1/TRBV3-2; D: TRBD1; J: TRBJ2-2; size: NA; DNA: TGTGCCAGCAGCCATAACAGGGGGAACACCGGGGAGCTGTTTTTT; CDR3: CASSHNRGNTGELFF
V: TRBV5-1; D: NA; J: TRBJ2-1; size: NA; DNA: TGCGCCAGCAGCTTGGGGCGGGACAATGAGCAGTTCTTC; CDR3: CASSLGRDNEQFF
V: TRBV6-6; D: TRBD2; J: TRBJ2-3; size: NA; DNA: TGTGCCAGCAGTCCACTATTTACTAGCGGGAGGGACGATACGCAGTATTTT; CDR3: CASSPLFTSGRDDTQYF
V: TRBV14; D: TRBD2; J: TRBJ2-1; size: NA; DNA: TGTGCCAGCAGCCCAAGCGGGAGTAATCCCTACAATGAGCAGTTCTTC; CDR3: CASSPSGSNPYNEQFF
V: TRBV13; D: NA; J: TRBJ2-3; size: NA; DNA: TGTGCCAGCAGCTCCGGGGGGCTAGCCGGCACAGATACGCAGTATTTT; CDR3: CASSSGGLAGTDTQYF
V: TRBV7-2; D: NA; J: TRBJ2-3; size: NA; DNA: TGTGCCAGCAGCCCTACGCGCACAGATACGCAGTATTTT; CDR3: CASSPTRTDTQYF
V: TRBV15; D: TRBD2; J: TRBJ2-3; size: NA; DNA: TGTGCCACCAGCACGGAGCGGGGGTGGTACACAGATACGCAGTATTTT; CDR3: CATSTERGWYTDTQYF
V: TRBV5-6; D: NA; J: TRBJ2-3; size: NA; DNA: TGTGCCAGCAGCTTCGGACAGATTACTAGCACAGATACGCAGTATTTT; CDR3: CASSFGQITSTDTQYF
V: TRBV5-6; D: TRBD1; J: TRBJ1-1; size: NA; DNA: TGTGCCAGCAGCCAAGGGGGCGCAGCTTTCTTT; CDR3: CASSQGGAAFF
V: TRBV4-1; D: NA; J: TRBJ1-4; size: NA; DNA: TGCGCCAGCAGCCCAGGAGGGCTAAATGAAAAACTGTTTTTT; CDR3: CASSPGGLNEKLFF
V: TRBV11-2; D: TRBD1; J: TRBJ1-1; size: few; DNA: TGTGCCAGCTCGCCAGACAGGGGAAAGGAAGCTTTCTTT; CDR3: CASSPDRGKEAFF
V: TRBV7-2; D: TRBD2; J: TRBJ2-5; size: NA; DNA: TGTGCCAGCAGCTTAGGGCTAGCGGGCCACCCCCAGTACTTC; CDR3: CASSLGLAGHPQYF
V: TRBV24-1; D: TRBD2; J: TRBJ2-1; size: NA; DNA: TGTGCCACCAGTGATAATTCTTTACGCGGGAGGGCCGGAAATGAGCAGTTCTTC; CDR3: CATSDNSLRGRAGNEQFF
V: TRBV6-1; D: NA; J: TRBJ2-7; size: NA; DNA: TGTGCCAGCAGTGAAGCGCGGGGAGAGCAGTACTTC; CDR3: CASSEARGEQYF
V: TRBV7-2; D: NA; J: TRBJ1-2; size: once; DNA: TGTGCCAGCAGCCCCTTAACTGTTTATGGCTACACCTTC; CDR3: CASSPLTVYGYTF
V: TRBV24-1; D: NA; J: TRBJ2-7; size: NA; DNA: TGTGCCACCAGTGCTATCGGACAGGGAGGGACCTACGAGCAGTACTTC; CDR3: CATSAIGQGGTYEQYF
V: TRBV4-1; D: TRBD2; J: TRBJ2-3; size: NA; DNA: TGCGCCAGCAGCCAGGAGGGACTAGCGGGGAACACAGATACGCAGTATTTT; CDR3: CASSQEGLAGNTDTQYF
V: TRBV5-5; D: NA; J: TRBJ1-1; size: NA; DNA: TGTGCCAGCAGGACTATTGATTTGAACACTGAAGCTTTCTTT; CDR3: CASRTIDLNTEAFF
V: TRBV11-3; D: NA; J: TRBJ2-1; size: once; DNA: TGTGCCAGCAGCTTTGCCGGGACACAGTACAATGAGCAGTTCTTC; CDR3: CASSFAGTQYNEQFF
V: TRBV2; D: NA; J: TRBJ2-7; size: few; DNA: TGTGCCAGCAGACCCGACACCCGAGAGCAGTACTTC; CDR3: CASRPDTREQYF
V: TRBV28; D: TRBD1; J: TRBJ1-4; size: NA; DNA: TGTGCCAGCAGCTCGGGACAGGGGTATGAAAAACTGTTTTTT; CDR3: CASSSGQGYEKLFF
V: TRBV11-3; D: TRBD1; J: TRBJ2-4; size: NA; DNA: TGTGCCAGCAGCTTAGGGGGACAGGGGAAAAACATTCAGTACTTC; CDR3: CASSLGGQGKNIQYF
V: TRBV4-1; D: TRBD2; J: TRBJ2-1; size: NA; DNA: TGCGCCAGCAGCCAATCAAAAGCGGGACCGACCTACAATGAGCAGTTCTTC; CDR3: CASSQSKAGPTYNEQFF